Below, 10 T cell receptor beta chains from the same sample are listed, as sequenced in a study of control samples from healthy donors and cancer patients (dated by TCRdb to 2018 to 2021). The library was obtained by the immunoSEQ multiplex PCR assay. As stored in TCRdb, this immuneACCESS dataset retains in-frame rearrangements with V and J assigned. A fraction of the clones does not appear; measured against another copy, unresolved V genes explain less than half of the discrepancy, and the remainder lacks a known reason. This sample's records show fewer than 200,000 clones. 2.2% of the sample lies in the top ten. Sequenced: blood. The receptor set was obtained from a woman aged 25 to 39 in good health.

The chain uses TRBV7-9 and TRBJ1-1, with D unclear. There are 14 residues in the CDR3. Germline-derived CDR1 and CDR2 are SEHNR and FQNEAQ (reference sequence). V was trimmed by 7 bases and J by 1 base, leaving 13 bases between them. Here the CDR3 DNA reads TGTGCCAGCATCACTAACGGCGGGAACACTGAAGCTTTCTTT. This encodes CASITNGGNTEAFF.

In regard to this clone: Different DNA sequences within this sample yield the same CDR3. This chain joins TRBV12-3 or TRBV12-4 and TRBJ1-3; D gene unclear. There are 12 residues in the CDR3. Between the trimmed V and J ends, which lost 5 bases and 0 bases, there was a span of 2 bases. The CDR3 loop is CASSHSGNTIYF. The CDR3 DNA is TGTGCCAGCAGTCACTCTGGAAACACCATATATTTT.

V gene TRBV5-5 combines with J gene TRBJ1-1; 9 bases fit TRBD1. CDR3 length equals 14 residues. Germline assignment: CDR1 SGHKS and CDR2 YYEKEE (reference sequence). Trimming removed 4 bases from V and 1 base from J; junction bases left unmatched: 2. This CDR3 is CASSRGQGNTEAFF. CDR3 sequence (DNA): TGTGCCAGCAGCAGGGGACAGGGGAACACTGAAGCTTTCTTT.

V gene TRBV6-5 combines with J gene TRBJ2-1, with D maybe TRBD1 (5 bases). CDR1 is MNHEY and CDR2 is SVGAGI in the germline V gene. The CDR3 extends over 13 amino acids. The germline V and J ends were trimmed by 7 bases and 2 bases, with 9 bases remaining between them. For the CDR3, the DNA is TGTGCCAGCACCTTGACAGCCTACAATGAGCAGTTCTTC. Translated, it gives CASTLTAYNEQFF.

The CDR3 spells CASSPLSTGELFF. The CDR3 DNA is TGTGCCAGCAGCCCCTTGAGCACCGGGGAGCTGTTTTTT. The gene calls are TRBV7-9 and TRBJ2-2, with D unclear. V was trimmed by 5 bases and J by 4 bases, leaving 8 bases between them. The CDR3 spans 13 residues. The V gene's germline CDR1 is SEHNR and CDR2 FQNEAQ (reference sequence).

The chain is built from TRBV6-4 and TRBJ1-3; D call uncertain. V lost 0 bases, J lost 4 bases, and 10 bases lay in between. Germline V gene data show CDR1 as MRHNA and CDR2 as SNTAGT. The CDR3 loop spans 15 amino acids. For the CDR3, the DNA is TGTGCCAGCAGTGACTCGGCAGGAGGAGGAAACACCATATATTTT. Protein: CASSDSAGGGNTIYF.

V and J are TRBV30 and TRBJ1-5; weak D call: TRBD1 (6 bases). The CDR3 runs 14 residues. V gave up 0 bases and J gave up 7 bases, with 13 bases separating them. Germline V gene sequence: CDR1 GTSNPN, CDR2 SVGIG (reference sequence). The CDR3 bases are TGTGCCTGGAGTGTAGACAGGTTGTCCCAGCCCCAGCATTTT. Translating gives CAWSVDRLSQPQHF.

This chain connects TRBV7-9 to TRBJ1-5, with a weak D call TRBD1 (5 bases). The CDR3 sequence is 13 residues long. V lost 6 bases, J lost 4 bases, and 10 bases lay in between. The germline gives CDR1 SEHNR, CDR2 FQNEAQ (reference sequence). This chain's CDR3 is CASSFGGNQPQHF. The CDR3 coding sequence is TGTGCCAGCAGTTTTGGGGGGAATCAGCCCCAGCATTTT.

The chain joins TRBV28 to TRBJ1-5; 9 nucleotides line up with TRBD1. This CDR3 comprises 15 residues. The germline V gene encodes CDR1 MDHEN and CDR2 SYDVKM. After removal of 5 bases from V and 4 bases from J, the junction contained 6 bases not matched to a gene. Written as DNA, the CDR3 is TGTGCCAGCAGTGTCGCACAGGGGGCTAATCAGCCCCAGCATTTT. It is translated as CASSVAQGANQPQHF.

CDR3 DNA sequence: TGTGCCAGCAGTAGTCCTAACTATCAGCCCCAGCATTTT. It translates to CASSSPNYQPQHF. The V gene is TRBV6-2 or TRBV6-3, the J gene TRBJ1-5; D not resolved. CDR1 and CDR2 from the germline V gene are MNHEY and SVGEGT. This CDR3 is 13 amino acids long. V lost 5 bases, J lost 5 bases, and 10 bases lay in between.